These 15 T cell receptor beta chains were all obtained from the same sample, sequenced in a study of CD8+CD57+ T cells in acquired aplastic anemia. CD8+CD57+ cell expansion had been shown by flow cytometry in patients chosen for sequencing. CDR3 and TCR beta VDJ profiling relied on a genomic DNA template. TCRdb reprocessed the reads with MiXCR, giving one entry per CDR3 protein. The table shows 160,000 or so distinct CDR3 sequences, with 40% to 50% occurring only once. The sequenced material came from sorted CD4+, CD8+, or CD8+CD57+ T cells (not recorded which) from PBMCs. The origin of the receptors is a human donor with aplastic anemia.

This clonotype was detected many times. The chain employs TRBV5-8 and TRBJ2-5, with TRBD1 matching over 7 bases. Germline trimming cut 2 bases from V and 3 bases from J; bases unmatched to any gene: 4. The CDR3 is 14 residues long. Germline CDR1 is SGHTS and CDR2 is YDEGEE. The CDR3 loop is CASSFLDREETQYF. The DNA of the CDR3 is TGTGCCAGCAGCTTTCTTGACAGGGAAGAGACCCAGTACTTC. Drawing the rest from reference TRBV5-8 and TRBJ2-5, the complete variable domain is EAGVTQSPTHLIKTRGQQATLRCSPISGHTSVYWYQQALGLGLQFLLWYDEGEERNRGNFPPRFSGRQFPNYSSELNVNALELEDSALYLCASSFLDREETQYFGPGTRLLVL.

The chain employs TRBV5-5 and TRBJ1-6; D ambiguous. Germline-derived CDR1 and CDR2 are SGHKS and YYEKEE (reference sequence). The CDR3 length is 14 residues. V lost 0 bases, J lost 6 bases, and 7 bases lay in between. The CDR3 is CASSLEGGNSPLHF. Written as DNA, the CDR3 is TGTGCCAGCAGCTTGGAAGGCGGTAATTCACCCCTCCACTTT.

The rearrangement uses TRBV20-1 and TRBJ2-7; weak D call: TRBD1 (5 bases). Per germline, CDR1 DFQATT and CDR2 SNEGSKA (reference sequence). CDR3 length: 13 residues. The germline V and J ends were trimmed by 6 bases and 3 bases, with 15 bases remaining between them. CDR3 nucleotides: TGCAGTGCCCAGACAGCAAACTACTACGAGCAGTACTTC. This translates into CSAQTANYYEQYF.

The V call is TRBV9, the J call TRBJ1-2, with D hard to call. Trimming shortened V by 3 bases and J by 4 bases, and 7 bases separated the two germline ends. This CDR3 region has 12 residues. CDR1 and CDR2 from the germline V gene are SGDLS and YYNGEE. The CDR3 is CASSGRIYGYTF. The CDR3 DNA reads TGTGCCAGCAGCGGGCGAATCTATGGCTACACCTTC. Filled out from reference TRBV9 and TRBJ1-2, the complete variable domain reads DSGVTQTPKHLITATGQRVTLRCSPRSGDLSVYWYQQSLDQGLQFLIQYYNGEERAKGNILERFSAQQFPDLHSELNLSSLELGDSALYFCASSGRIYGYTFGSGTRLTVV.

This chain connects TRBV7-9 to TRBJ2-5, with D possibly matching TRBD1 (6 bases). The CDR3 sequence is 13 residues long. Germline-derived CDR1 and CDR2 are SEHNR and FQNEAQ (reference sequence). V dropped 5 bases and J dropped 9 bases, with 16 bases sitting between them. This CDR3 is CASSGQQGPSQYF. In DNA, the CDR3 is TGTGCCAGCAGCGGGCAGCAGGGGCCCTCCCAGTACTTC.

This clonotype was counted many times. This chain joins TRBV20-1 and TRBJ2-3, with TRBD2 matching over 11 bases. V gave up 6 bases and J gave up 5 bases; unmatched junction bases: 10. Germline CDR1 and CDR2: DFQATT and SNEGSKA (reference sequence). The CDR3 has 15 residues. The CDR3 nucleotides read TGCAGTGCAACTGGACTAGCGGGCTTTGGAGATACGCAGTATTTT. This sequence encodes CSATGLAGFGDTQYF.

V gene TRBV30 combines with J gene TRBJ2-1; tentatively, D is TRBD1 (6 bases). This CDR3 contains 13 residues. Germline V gene sequence: CDR1 GTSNPN, CDR2 SVGIG (reference sequence). The V end was cut by 3 bases, the J end by 4 bases, with 10 bases between. The DNA for the CDR3 is TGTGCCTGGAGCCGGGACACATACAATGAGCAGTTCTTC. Translated, it gives CAWSRDTYNEQFF.

The J gene is TRBJ2-4, the V gene TRBV2; 9 nucleotides align to TRBD2. Trimming cost V 4 bases and J 12 bases; bases outside gene matches: 10. Germline V gene data show CDR1 as SNHLY and CDR2 as FYNNEI. CDR3 length: 14 amino acids. The chain's CDR3 is CASSGSLAGLAQYF. CDR3 in DNA: TGTGCCAGCAGTGGATCTCTAGCGGGACTAGCTCAGTACTTC.

The DNA for the CDR3 is TGTGCCAGTACCACAGGGGCCTATGGCTACACCTTC. Amino acids: CASTTGAYGYTF. The V gene is TRBV19, the J gene TRBJ1-2, with TRBD1 matching over 7 bases. CDR3 length: 12 amino acids. Losses at the gene ends were 7 bases for V and 4 bases for J; bases not matched to a gene: 3. From germline, CDR1 is LNHDA and CDR2 SQIVND (reference sequence).

The rearrangement uses TRBV19 and TRBJ2-7; the D gene could be TRBD1 or TRBD2 (5 bases each). The CDR3 sequence is 13 residues long. CDR1 is LNHDA, CDR2 SQIVND, per germline (reference sequence). V was cut by 9 bases and J by 2 bases, with 14 bases left in between. CDR3 protein: CASRPGPTYEQYF. CDR3 sequence (DNA): TGTGCCAGCCGGCCGGGACCAACCTACGAGCAGTACTTC.

This clonotype is deemed medium-sized. This rearrangement joins TRBV24-1 to TRBJ2-5; a possible D gene is TRBD1 (6 bases). The CDR3 has 13 residues. Trimming removed 7 bases at V and 1 base at J, with 9 bases between. Per germline, CDR1 KGHDR and CDR2 SFDVKD. DNA for the CDR3: TGTGCCACCAGCAAAGGGGGCCAAGAGACCCAGTACTTC. This gives the protein CATSKGGQETQYF.

The chain couples TRBV12-3 or TRBV12-4 to TRBJ2-1; tentatively, D is TRBD1 or TRBD2 (5 bases each). The length of the CDR3 is 15 residues. The germline V and J ends were trimmed by 3 bases and 3 bases, with 12 bases remaining between them. The chain's CDR3 is CASSFGQGLYNEQFF. The DNA of the CDR3 is TGTGCCAGCAGTTTTGGACAAGGACTCTACAATGAGCAGTTCTTC.

This clonotype appeared once. The chain has TRBV25-1 and TRBJ2-3; 7 nucleotides align to TRBD1. CDR1 and CDR2 (germline): MGHDK, SYGVNS. This CDR3 is 14 amino acids long. V lost 9 bases and J lost 1; bases outside the gene matches: 7. CDR3 amino acids: CASIGTGGTDTQYF. CDR3 DNA: TGTGCCAGTATAGGAACAGGGGGCACAGATACGCAGTATTTT.

The CDR3 DNA follows: TGTGCCAGCAACACGGGACAGGGGGCCTACAATGAGCAGTTCTTC. This gives the protein CASNTGQGAYNEQFF. This chain uses TRBV11-1 with TRBJ2-1; 11 bases line up with TRBD1. The CDR3 spans 15 residues. V shed 7 bases, J shed 2 bases, and the junction held 4 bases outside the gene matches. CDR1 is SGHAT, CDR2 FQDESV, per germline (reference sequence).

In this sample, this clonotype turned up many times. The chain links TRBV20-1 to TRBJ2-7; 7 bases align to TRBD1. Germline lookup yields CDR1 DFQATT and CDR2 SNEGSKA (reference sequence). V trimming: 6 bases; J trimming: 2 bases; junction bases outside the gene matches: 7. The CDR3 runs 13 residues. The CDR3 spells CSATGQAAYEQYF. As DNA, the CDR3 is TGCAGTGCCACAGGACAGGCCGCCTACGAGCAGTACTTC.